This T cell receptor beta chain was identified during a study of blood T cell repertoires in COVID-19. The repertoire was sequenced with immunoSEQ multiplex PCR; TCRdb's copy has only in-frame clones and lacks some. In the table there are over 250,000 clones, approximately 89% of which are singletons. Germline loops: CDR1 LGHNA, CDR2 YSLEER. V lost 4 bases, J lost 3 bases, and 7 bases lay in between. This CDR3 region has 13 residues. This sequence was found in a woman between 18 and 29 years old who had recovered from COVID-19. Sequenced sample: PBMCs or T cells enriched from blood (not recorded which). The V and J genes are TRBV4-3 and TRBJ1-5; no reliable D call. The CDR3 here is CASSPFYNQPQHF. The CDR3 nucleotides are TGCGCCAGCAGCCCTTTCTACAATCAGCCCCAGCATTTT.